This T cell receptor (beta chain) was obtained from a study of CD8 T cells in Susac syndrome. The authors reverse transcribed roughly 0.5 to 1 ug RNA with random hexamers. The TCR beta CDR3 was amplified by immunoSEQ multiplex PCR across 54 Vbeta, 13 Jbeta. TCRdb processed the immunoSEQ multiplex PCR reads anew with MiXCR; each CDR3 protein has one entry. The sample has tens of thousands of distinct CDR3 sequences, nearly 96% seen once. The authors carried out high-throughput sequencing of TCR beta. They applied it to CD8+ and CD4+ T cells obtained from blood. Included as multiple sclerosis controls were treatment-naive patients who had stable or active relapsing-remitting disease. Negative isolation yielded CD8+ and CD4+ T cells; FACS enriched TEMRA cells. V dropped 1 base and J dropped 0 bases, with 12 bases sitting between them. This CDR3 is built from 16 residues. Germline V gives CDR1 MDHEN, CDR2 SYDVKM.

This chain links TRBV28 with TRBJ1-1; D unresolved. Material for sequencing was CD4+ T cells from PBMCs. This sequence was found in a human donor with multiple sclerosis. The CDR3 sequence is CASSLLVRVVNTEAFF. CDR3 in DNA: TGTGCCAGCAGTTTATTAGTGAGGGTTGTGAACACTGAAGCTTTCTTT.